This is a list of T cell receptor beta chains from one sample in a study of metastatic and nonmetastatic thyroid tumors. MiXCR re-clonotyped the PCR reads for TCRdb. The sample records about 33,000 clones, over 15% being singletons. Source material: blood. The receptor source for this set is a female donor with papillary thyroid cancer or a benign thyroid nodule (not recorded which). Some clones in this sample may be carry-over from other donors' samples. Both conserved end residues are part of each CDR3. D genes are given only for firm matches. Where a row states a size, it is once, few, many or the class of an expanded clone; other rows omit it.

V gene,J gene,D gene,clone size,CDR3 protein,CDR3 DNA
TRBV12-1,TRBJ1-1,.,.,CASSFRVWDPNTEAFF,TGTGCCAGCAGCTTCCGCGTGTGGGATCCGAACACTGAAGCTTTCTTT
TRBV3-1,TRBJ2-2,.,.,CASSQDGTGELFF,TGTGCCAGCAGCCAAGACGGCACCGGGGAGCTGTTTTTT
TRBV7-2,TRBJ2-7,TRBD1,medium-sized,CASSSTGVEQYF,TGTGCCAGCAGCTCGACAGGGGTCGAGCAGTACTTC
TRBV11-2,TRBJ2-1,TRBD2,.,CASSLDRLAGVDNEQFF,TGTGCCAGCAGCTTAGATAGGCTAGCGGGAGTTGATAATGAGCAGTTCTTC
TRBV5-1,TRBJ2-3,.,many,CASSIGPTDTQYF,TGCGCCAGCAGCATAGGTCCCACAGATACGCAGTATTTT
TRBV6-1,TRBJ2-6,.,many,CASSDSGANVLTF,TGTGCCAGCAGTGACAGTGGGGCCAACGTCCTGACTTTC
TRBV12-3/TRBV12-4,TRBJ1-2,.,.,CASSLIVGGGGYGYTF,TGTGCCAGCAGTTTAATCGTTGGAGGCGGGGGTTATGGCTACACCTTC
TRBV7-9,TRBJ2-3,TRBD2,many,CASAWSGTSSTDTQYF,TGTGCCAGCGCCTGGAGTGGGACTAGCAGCACAGATACGCAGTATTTT
TRBV5-1,TRBJ1-4,TRBD1,many,CVSSHDRGHEKLFF,TGCGTCAGCAGCCACGACAGGGGGCATGAAAAACTGTTTTTT
TRBV2,TRBJ2-3,TRBD2,many,CASSAAGADTQYF,TGTGCCAGCAGTGCAGCGGGGGCAGATACGCAGTATTTT
TRBV19,TRBJ2-7,TRBD1,many,CASTGQAREQYF,TGTGCCAGTACGGGACAGGCGCGCGAGCAGTACTTC
TRBV2,TRBJ2-2,TRBD1,many,CASSVRTGGPGELFF,TGTGCCAGCAGTGTGAGGACAGGGGGCCCCGGGGAGCTGTTTTTT
TRBV18,TRBJ1-5,.,many,CASSPQQGGSNQPQHF,TGTGCCAGCTCCCCCCAACAGGGTGGGAGCAATCAGCCCCAGCATTTT
TRBV10-1,TRBJ2-3,.,many,CASSGGRDPTDTQYF,TGCGCCAGCAGCGGGGGACGGGACCCCACAGATACGCAGTATTTT
TRBV20-1,TRBJ2-7,.,.,CSASADARGYEQYF,TGCAGTGCTTCCGCGGACGCCAGGGGCTACGAGCAGTACTTC
TRBV6-1,TRBJ2-2,.,few,CASSPRLAAVYGELFF,TGTGCCAGCAGTCCACGCTTAGCGGCGGTTTACGGGGAGCTGTTTTTT
TRBV6-2/TRBV6-3,TRBJ2-3,TRBD2,.,CASILLWRECTDTQYF,TGTGCCAGCATTCTATTGTGGCGGGAGTGCACAGATACGCAGTATTTT
TRBV30,TRBJ2-1,.,many,CAWRDPYNEQFF,TGTGCCTGGAGGGACCCCTACAATGAGCAGTTCTTC
TRBV2,TRBJ2-1,TRBD2,.,CASSPASGRVGIEQFF,TGTGCCAGCAGTCCCGCTAGCGGGAGGGTCGGGATTGAGCAGTTCTTC
TRBV28,TRBJ2-7,.,medium-sized,CASRGPTLYEQYF,TGTGCCAGCAGGGGTCCGACCCTCTACGAGCAGTACTTC
TRBV5-1,TRBJ2-1,TRBD2,.,CASRTSGSQANEQFF,TGCGCCAGCAGAACTAGCGGGAGTCAAGCAAATGAGCAGTTCTTC
TRBV20-1,TRBJ2-2,.,.,CSAGQHGTGELFF,TGCAGTGCTGGACAGCACGGTACCGGGGAGCTGTTTTTT
TRBV5-4,TRBJ1-1,TRBD1,few,CASGRKTGQGNIMNTEAFF,TGTGCCAGCGGCCGAAAAACGGGACAGGGGAATATAATGAACACTGAAGCTTTCTTT
TRBV6-1,TRBJ2-7,.,medium-sized,CASIGGQSYEQYF,TGTGCCAGCATCGGTGGACAGTCCTACGAGCAGTACTTC
TRBV6-2/TRBV6-3,TRBJ2-7,TRBD2,many,CASRTSGTYEQYF,TGTGCCAGCCGGACTAGCGGCACCTACGAGCAGTACTTC
TRBV24-1,TRBJ1-3,.,many,CATSDGGASVGNTIYF,TGTGCCACCAGTGATGGAGGGGCTTCAGTTGGAAACACCATATATTTT
TRBV20-1,TRBJ2-7,.,medium-sized,CSARVEGVAYEQYF,TGCAGTGCTAGGGTGGAGGGGGTGGCCTACGAGCAGTACTTC
TRBV5-1,TRBJ1-4,TRBD1,many,CASSPDSGTDEKLFF,TGCGCCAGCAGCCCAGACTCCGGGACAGATGAAAAACTGTTTTTT
TRBV24-1,TRBJ1-6,.,.,CATSDLSAGSSYNSPLHF,TGTGCCACCAGTGATTTGTCGGCGGGAAGCTCCTATAATTCACCCCTCCACTTT
TRBV30,TRBJ2-5,TRBD1,once,CAWSDAGQGKETQYF,TGTGCCTGGAGTGACGCCGGACAGGGGAAAGAGACCCAGTACTTC
TRBV20-1,TRBJ2-7,TRBD1,medium-sized,CSAPRQGRSYEQYF,TGCAGTGCCCCCAGACAGGGACGGTCCTACGAGCAGTACTTC
TRBV29-1,TRBJ1-2,TRBD1,many,CSVEPAGQSYGYTF,TGCAGCGTTGAGCCCGCGGGACAGAGCTATGGCTACACCTTC
TRBV7-2,TRBJ1-3,.,medium-sized,CASSLTQGLSGNTIYF,TGTGCCAGCAGCTTAACGCAGGGATTATCTGGAAACACCATATATTTT
TRBV20-1,TRBJ2-2,.,many,CSARGQGWTGELFF,TGCAGTGCTAGGGGGCAGGGGTGGACCGGGGAGCTGTTTTTT
TRBV7-3,TRBJ2-7,.,.,CASPRASFSYEQYF,TGTGCCAGCCCCAGGGCCTCTTTCTCCTACGAGCAGTACTTC
TRBV19,TRBJ2-4,.,many,CASSSLQFRGNIQYF,TGTGCCAGTAGTAGTCTACAGTTTAGGGGAAACATTCAGTACTTC
TRBV28,TRBJ1-2,TRBD1,.,CASSPGTGGSGYTF,TGTGCCAGCAGTCCTGGGACAGGTGGCAGTGGCTACACCTTC
TRBV6-1,TRBJ1-3,.,medium-sized,CASSGTTSGNTIYF,TGTGCCAGCAGCGGGACAACCTCTGGAAACACCATATATTTT
TRBV6-1,TRBJ2-7,TRBD2,few,CASSESAGGLAGSYEQYF,TGTGCCAGCAGTGAATCAGCTGGGGGACTAGCGGGGTCCTACGAGCAGTACTTC
TRBV7-9,TRBJ2-3,.,.,CASSFWQVDTQYF,TGTGCCAGCAGCTTCTGGCAAGTAGATACGCAGTATTTT
TRBV7-8,TRBJ2-1,.,many,CASTLGGEQFF,TGTGCCAGCACCTTAGGGGGTGAGCAGTTCTTC
TRBV9,TRBJ2-3,.,many,CASSVERGGHTDTQYF,TGTGCCAGCAGCGTAGAGAGAGGAGGGCACACAGATACGCAGTATTTT
TRBV28,TRBJ1-2,.,many,CASSAGQNYGYTF,TGTGCCAGCAGTGCTGGACAGAACTATGGCTACACCTTC
TRBV19,TRBJ1-2,.,few,CASNDKGIGGHTF,TGTGCTAGTAACGATAAAGGGATAGGCGGCCACACCTTC
TRBV6-2/TRBV6-3,TRBJ2-7,.,few,CASSYSIGVQNEQYF,TGTGCCAGCAGTTACTCGATCGGGGTTCAGAACGAGCAGTACTTC
TRBV4-1,TRBJ1-5,TRBD1,many,CASSQKGTGKRNQPQHF,TGCGCCAGCAGCCAAAAAGGGACAGGCAAGCGGAATCAGCCCCAGCATTTT
TRBV20-1,TRBJ2-7,.,many,CSAGRSYEQYF,TGCAGTGCTGGGCGCAGCTACGAGCAGTACTTC
TRBV6-2/TRBV6-3,TRBJ1-1,.,many,CASMDRLNTEAFF,TGTGCCAGTATGGACAGACTGAACACTGAAGCTTTCTTT
TRBV28,TRBJ1-1,.,many,CASNTGRGRTEAFF,TGTGCCAGCAATACAGGCCGCGGGAGAACTGAAGCTTTCTTT
TRBV20-1,TRBJ1-1,TRBD1,many,CSANRGLNTEAFF,TGCAGTGCTAACAGGGGGCTGAACACTGAAGCTTTCTTT
TRBV12-3/TRBV12-4,TRBJ1-2,TRBD1,many,CASSLLGTGEGYGYTF,TGTGCCAGCAGTTTATTGGGGACAGGGGAGGGCTATGGCTACACCTTC
TRBV18,TRBJ2-3,.,many,CASSPTSSADTQYF,TGTGCCAGCTCACCGACTAGTAGCGCAGATACGCAGTATTTT
TRBV6-1,TRBJ2-1,.,few,CASSEAIWGTYNEQFF,TGTGCCAGCAGTGAAGCTATCTGGGGAACTTACAATGAGCAGTTCTTC
TRBV7-9,TRBJ2-1,TRBD2,many,CASSLWTSGETNEQFF,TGTGCCAGCAGCTTATGGACTAGCGGAGAAACCAATGAGCAGTTCTTC
TRBV28,TRBJ1-4,.,many,CASSTGPDNEKLFF,TGTGCCAGCAGCACAGGGCCGGATAATGAAAAACTGTTTTTT
TRBV6-2/TRBV6-3,TRBJ2-7,TRBD1,medium-sized,CASSTVDRAFSYEQYF,TGTGCCAGCAGTACCGTGGACAGGGCTTTCTCCTACGAGCAGTACTTC
TRBV5-1,TRBJ1-1,.,many,CASTSSSDQGTEAFF,TGCGCCAGCACCTCATCCAGCGACCAGGGCACTGAAGCTTTCTTT
TRBV6-5,TRBJ2-3,.,medium-sized,CASSYSRGAQITDTQYF,TGTGCCAGCAGTTACTCGAGGGGGGCACAGATCACAGATACGCAGTATTTT
TRBV30,TRBJ1-6,TRBD1,many,CAWSARDRDNSPLHF,TGTGCCTGGAGTGCTCGGGACAGGGATAATTCACCCCTCCACTTT